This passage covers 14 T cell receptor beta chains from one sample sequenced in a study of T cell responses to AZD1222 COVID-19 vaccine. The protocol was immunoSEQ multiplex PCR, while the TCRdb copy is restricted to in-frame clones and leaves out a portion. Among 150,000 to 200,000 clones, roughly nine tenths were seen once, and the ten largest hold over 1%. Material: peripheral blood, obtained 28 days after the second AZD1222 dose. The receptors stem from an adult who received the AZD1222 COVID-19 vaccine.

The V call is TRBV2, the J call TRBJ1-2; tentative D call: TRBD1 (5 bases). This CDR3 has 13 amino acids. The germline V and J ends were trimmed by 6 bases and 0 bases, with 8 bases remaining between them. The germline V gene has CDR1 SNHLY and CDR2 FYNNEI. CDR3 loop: CASRRQTNYGYTF. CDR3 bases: TGTGCCAGCAGAAGACAGACTAACTATGGCTACACCTTC.

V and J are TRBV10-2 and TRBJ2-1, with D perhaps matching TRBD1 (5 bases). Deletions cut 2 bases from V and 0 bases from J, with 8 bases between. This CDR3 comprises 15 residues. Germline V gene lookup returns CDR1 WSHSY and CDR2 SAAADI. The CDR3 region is CASSEGQSSYNEQFF. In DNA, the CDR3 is TGCGCCAGCAGTGAGGGACAAAGCTCCTACAATGAGCAGTTCTTC.

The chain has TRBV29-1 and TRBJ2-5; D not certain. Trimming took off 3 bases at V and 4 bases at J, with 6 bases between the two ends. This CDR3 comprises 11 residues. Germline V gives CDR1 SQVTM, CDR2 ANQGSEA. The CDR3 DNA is TGCAGCGTTGAGTCGCTAGAGACCCAGTACTTC. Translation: CSVESLETQYF.

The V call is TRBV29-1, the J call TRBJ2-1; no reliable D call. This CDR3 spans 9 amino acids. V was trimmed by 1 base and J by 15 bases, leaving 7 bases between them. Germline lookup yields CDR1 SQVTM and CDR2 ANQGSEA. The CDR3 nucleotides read TGCAGCGTTGAAGCTTTTCCGTTCTTC. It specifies CSVEAFPFF.

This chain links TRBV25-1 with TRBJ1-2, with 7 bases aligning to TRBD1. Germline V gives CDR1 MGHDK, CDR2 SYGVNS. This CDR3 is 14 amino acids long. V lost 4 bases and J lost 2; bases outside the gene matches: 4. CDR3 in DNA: TGTGCCAGCAGTGTCCAGGGGGGGAACTATGGCTACACCTTC. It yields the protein CASSVQGGNYGYTF.

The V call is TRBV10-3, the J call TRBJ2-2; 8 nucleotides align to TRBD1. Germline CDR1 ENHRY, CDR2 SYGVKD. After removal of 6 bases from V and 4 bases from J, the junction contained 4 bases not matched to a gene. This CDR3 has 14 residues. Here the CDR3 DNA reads TGTGCCATCAGGACAGGGGACCCCACCGGGGAGCTGTTTTTT. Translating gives CAIRTGDPTGELFF.

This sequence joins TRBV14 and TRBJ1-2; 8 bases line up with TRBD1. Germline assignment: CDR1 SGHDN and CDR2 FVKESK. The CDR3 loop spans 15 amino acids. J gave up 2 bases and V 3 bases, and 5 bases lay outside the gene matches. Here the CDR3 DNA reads TGTGCCAGCAGCCACAGGGGGCTCCAAAACTATGGCTACACCTTC. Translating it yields CASSHRGLQNYGYTF.

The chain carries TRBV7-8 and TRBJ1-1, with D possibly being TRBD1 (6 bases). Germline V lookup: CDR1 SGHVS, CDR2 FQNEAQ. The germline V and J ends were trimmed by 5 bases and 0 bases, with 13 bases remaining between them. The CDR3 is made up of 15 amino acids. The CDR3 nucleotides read TGTGCCAGCAGCCCACAGGACAGACTGAACACTGAAGCTTTCTTT. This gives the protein CASSPQDRLNTEAFF.

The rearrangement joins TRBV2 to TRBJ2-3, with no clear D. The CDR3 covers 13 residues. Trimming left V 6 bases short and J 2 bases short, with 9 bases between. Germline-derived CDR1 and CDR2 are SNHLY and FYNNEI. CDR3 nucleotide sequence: TGTGCCAGCAGCCACTTGACCACAGATACGCAGTATTTT. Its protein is CASSHLTTDTQYF.

The CDR3 sequence is CGSTPKLGTQYF. CDR3 coding DNA: TGTGGCAGCACACCCAAACTGGGGACCCAGTACTTC. The V and J genes are TRBV8-2 and TRBJ2-5. TRBV8-2 is labeled a pseudogene. The CDR3 covers 12 residues.

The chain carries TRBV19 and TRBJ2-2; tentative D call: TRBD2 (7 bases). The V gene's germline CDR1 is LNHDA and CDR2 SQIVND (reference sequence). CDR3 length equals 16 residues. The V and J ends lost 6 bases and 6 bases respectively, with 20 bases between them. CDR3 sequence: CASSVRGGGAPGELFF. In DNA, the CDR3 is TGTGCCAGTAGCGTGAGAGGGGGGGGCGCACCCGGGGAGCTGTTTTTT. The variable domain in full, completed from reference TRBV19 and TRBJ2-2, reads DGGITQSPKYLFRKEGQNVTLSCEQNLNHDAMYWYRQDPGQGLRLIYYSQIVNDFQKGDIAEGYSVSREKKESFPLTVTSAQKNPTAFYLCASSVRGGGAPGELFFGEGSRLTVL.

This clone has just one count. The CDR3: CASSSADGYGYTF. The DNA of the CDR3 is TGTGCCAGCAGTTCCGCCGACGGTTACGGCTACACCTTC. The chain combines TRBV6-2 or TRBV6-3 with TRBJ1-2; D not resolved. CDR3 size: 13 residues. The V end lost 4 bases, the J end lost 8 bases, and 14 bases lay between the germline ends. CDR1 is MNHEY and CDR2 is SVGEGT in the germline V gene.

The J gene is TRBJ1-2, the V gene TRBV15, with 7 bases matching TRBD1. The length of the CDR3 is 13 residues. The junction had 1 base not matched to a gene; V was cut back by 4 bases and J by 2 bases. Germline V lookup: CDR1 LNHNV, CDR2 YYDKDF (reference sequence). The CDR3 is CATSMGQNYGYTF. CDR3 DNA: TGTGCCACCAGCATGGGACAGAACTATGGCTACACCTTC.

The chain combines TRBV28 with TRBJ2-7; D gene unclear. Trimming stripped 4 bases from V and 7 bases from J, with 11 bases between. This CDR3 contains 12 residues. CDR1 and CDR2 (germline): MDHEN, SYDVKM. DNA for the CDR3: TGTGCCAGCAGTTCGGACGGGTGGGAGCAGTACTTC. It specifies CASSSDGWEQYF.